A single sample is the source of the 30 T cell receptor beta chains below, sequenced in a study of low-dose radiotherapy and immunotherapy resistance in tumors. Time point here: before trial treatment. TCR amplification involved about 19 PCR cycles with a constant-region primer and V-primer adapter. TCRdb analysed the reads with MiXCR anew, one entry per CDR3 protein. Here the sample spans approximately 47,000 distinct CDR3 sequences, roughly 12% being singletons. The material sequenced was PBMCs, taken before treatment. These receptors were collected from a female donor with ovarian cancer.

This clonotype appeared many times. The chain is built from TRBV7-2 and TRBJ2-1; possible D gene TRBD2, 5 bases. Germline V gives CDR1 SGHTA, CDR2 FQGNSA. V lost 2 bases, J lost 6 bases, and 8 bases lay in between. The CDR3 is 13 residues long. The CDR3 is CASSLRRPNEQFF. The CDR3 bases are TGTGCCAGCAGCTTACGGAGGCCCAATGAGCAGTTCTTC.

This clonotype was recorded a few times. V is TRBV27 and J is TRBJ2-2, with 8 bases lining up with TRBD2. From germline, CDR1 is MNHEY and CDR2 SMNVEV (reference sequence). The CDR3 runs to 15 residues. Trimming at V came to 8 bases and at J to 1 base, leaving 6 bases not matched to a gene. The CDR3 loop is CASLGLAQNTGELFF. The CDR3 DNA sequence: TGTGCCAGCCTCGGACTAGCCCAGAACACCGGGGAGCTGTTTTTT.

Ten or more counts support this clonotype. V is TRBV7-3 and J is TRBJ1-1; D unclear. Germline V gene data show CDR1 as SGHTA and CDR2 as FQGTGA. V was trimmed by 2 bases and J by 3 bases, leaving 7 bases between them. The CDR3 length is 13 residues. CDR3 in amino acids: CASSLVRDTEAFF. The CDR3 DNA is TGTGCCAGCAGCTTAGTGAGGGACACTGAAGCTTTCTTT.

This clonotype was counted at least ten times. V gene TRBV30 combines with J gene TRBJ1-2; possible D gene TRBD1, 5 bases. Trimming took off 3 bases at V and 8 bases at J, with 13 bases between the two ends. The CDR3 is 12 residues long. Germline CDR1 reads GTSNPN; CDR2 reads SVGIG (reference sequence). CDR3 residues: CAWRAETGGYTF. The CDR3 nucleotides read TGTGCCTGGAGGGCCGAAACAGGAGGCTACACCTTC.

This clonotype was counted ten times or more. The V call is TRBV24-1, the J call TRBJ2-3; D perhaps matches TRBD2 (5 bases). The germline gives CDR1 KGHDR, CDR2 SFDVKD. Trimming left V 5 bases short and J 3 bases short, with 5 bases between. There are 12 residues in the CDR3. CDR3 sequence reads: CATSAGTDTQYF. DNA for the CDR3: TGTGCCACCAGTGCGGGGACAGATACGCAGTATTTT.

In its sample, this clonotype was seen many times. This chain joins TRBV30 and TRBJ2-7, with D possibly being TRBD1 (5 bases). Germline V gene sequence: CDR1 GTSNPN, CDR2 SVGIG (reference sequence). The V gene lost 0 bases and the J gene lost 2 bases, with 8 bases spanning the gap. There are 13 residues in the CDR3. This CDR3 reads CAWSVAGPYEQYF. CDR3 DNA sequence: TGTGCCTGGAGTGTAGCAGGGCCCTACGAGCAGTACTTC.

This clonotype has a count of ten or more. The chain uses TRBV10-3 and TRBJ1-5; 9 nucleotides align to TRBD1. Germline V CDR1 and CDR2: ENHRY, SYGVKD. Unmatched junction bases numbered 18, after V lost 11 bases and J lost 13 bases. This CDR3 has 14 residues. This chain's CDR3 is CASFDQSGTGQQHF. Written as DNA, the CDR3 is TGTGCCTCTTTTGACCAGTCGGGGACAGGGCAACAGCATTTT.

At least ten counts were recorded for this clonotype. The gene calls are TRBV7-2 and TRBJ1-1, with TRBD1 as a possible D gene (6 bases). Germline CDR1 and CDR2: SGHTA and FQGNSA. This CDR3 has 13 residues. The V end was cut by 6 bases, the J end by 6 bases, with 14 bases between. Here the CDR3 DNA reads TGTGCCAGCAGACCCAGGTGGGGGCCTGAAGCTTTCTTT. This sequence encodes CASRPRWGPEAFF.

This clonotype was observed a single time. V usage is TRBV28 and J usage is TRBJ1-1; no reliable D call. Germline CDR1 is MDHEN and CDR2 is SYDVKM. V lost 10 bases to trimming and J lost 3 bases, with 12 bases between them. This CDR3 region has 12 residues. The CDR3 sequence is CATEDRYTEAFF. In DNA, the CDR3 is TGTGCCACTGAGGACCGATACACTGAAGCTTTCTTT.

This clonotype showed up many times. This chain connects TRBV18 to TRBJ2-7; D is undetermined. CDR1 KGHSH and CDR2 LQKENI come from the germline V gene. CDR3 length: 15 amino acids. With 1 base removed from V and 1 base from J, the gap between germline ends came to 11 bases. The CDR3: CASSPLNRSSYEQYF. DNA of the CDR3: TGTGCCAGCTCACCACTTAACAGATCTTCCTACGAGCAGTACTTC.

This clonotype was detected ten times or more. The chain has TRBV10-3 and TRBJ2-7; a possible D gene is TRBD2 (6 bases). Germline V gene lookup returns CDR1 ENHRY and CDR2 SYGVKD. The ends were cut back, 7 bases at V and 6 bases at J, with 19 bases in the middle. This CDR3 spans 14 amino acids. CDR3 in DNA: TGTGCCATCACTGGGGACTCGCTCCGTCGCGAGCAGTACTTC. Residues: CAITGDSLRREQYF.

This clonotype has at least ten counts. The chain is built from TRBV30 and TRBJ1-1; unclear D gene. CDR1 is GTSNPN, CDR2 SVGIG, per germline (reference sequence). Trimming cost V 4 bases and J 1 base, with 13 bases left between them. The CDR3 consists of 14 residues. The CDR3 DNA reads as TGTGCCTGGACCCGGGTTCCTTCGAACACTGAAGCTTTCTTT. Protein sequence: CAWTRVPSNTEAFF. The full variable domain, with the rest looked up from reference TRBV30 and TRBJ1-1, is SQTIHQWPATLVQPVGSPLSLECTVEGTSNPNLYWYRQAAGRGLQLLFYSVGIGQISSEVPQNLSASRPQDRQFILSSKKLLLSDSGFYLCAWTRVPSNTEAFFGQGTRLTVV.

The table lists this clonotype with many counts. The chain recombines TRBV12-3 or TRBV12-4 with TRBJ1-4, with TRBD1 matching over 7 bases. J was trimmed by 6 bases and V by 4 bases; bases with no gene match: 17. This CDR3 is built from 18 residues. The CDR3 DNA reads TGTGCCAGCAGTTCCGGCCACAGGGGTCTGTTTACGGATGAAAAACTGTTTTTT. This gives the protein CASSSGHRGLFTDEKLFF.

Many counts were recorded for this clonotype. The chain has TRBV5-1 and TRBJ2-2; D unresolved. CDR1 and CDR2 (germline): SGHRS, YFSETQ. Deletions cut 4 bases from V and 4 bases from J, with 17 bases between. This CDR3 has 16 amino acids. The CDR3, as DNA: TGCGCCAGCAGCCTCCGGGCCACTGGGCCCACCGGGGAGCTGTTTTTT. Translation gives CASSLRATGPTGELFF.

This clonotype was counted many times. This rearrangement joins TRBV19 to TRBJ2-5, with 8 bases identical to TRBD1. The CDR3 runs to 14 residues. Germline V lookup: CDR1 LNHDA, CDR2 SQIVND (reference sequence). With V trimmed by 6 bases and J by 5 bases, 8 bases remained unmatched. CDR3 protein: CASSGTGWLETQYF. The CDR3 DNA is TGTGCCAGTAGCGGGACAGGATGGTTGGAGACCCAGTACTTC.

The V call is TRBV5-4, the J call TRBJ2-3; TRBD1 aligns across 10 bases. V lost 3 bases and J lost 4; bases outside the gene matches: 8. Germline CDR1 reads SGHNT; CDR2 reads YYREEE (reference sequence). This CDR3 comprises 16 residues. CDR3 bases: TGTGCCAGCAGCTCCCCGGGACAGGGGTCCTCAGATACGCAGTATTTT. It translates to CASSSPGQGSSDTQYF.

This clonotype was picked up many times. Written as DNA, the CDR3 is TGCAGTGCCCGCGGGACAGGGCTAAGCTCTGGAAACACCATATATTTT. Residues: CSARGTGLSSGNTIYF. This chain links TRBV20-1 with TRBJ1-3, with 9 bases matching TRBD1. This CDR3 is built from 16 residues. V lost 6 bases, J lost 0 bases, and 9 bases stayed unmatched. From germline, CDR1 is DFQATT and CDR2 SNEGSKA (reference sequence).

This clonotype occurred many times. The chain links TRBV6-8 to TRBJ2-7, with 7 bases matching TRBD2. This CDR3 has 13 amino acids. Germline V CDR1 and CDR2: MNHGY, SAAAGT. V lost 5 bases to trimming and J lost 6 bases; unmatched junction nucleotides: 7. The CDR3 DNA is TGTGCCAGCAGTGACCAGGGAGGGGCCGAGCAGTACTTC. This codes for CASSDQGGAEQYF.

This clonotype appeared many times. CDR3 DNA sequence: TGTGCCAGCACTCGAATCGGGACAGGGGGCCTCTACGAGCAGTACTTC. This encodes CASTRIGTGGLYEQYF. The chain carries TRBV28 and TRBJ2-7; TRBD1 matches at 12 bases. CDR3 size: 16 residues. CDR1 and CDR2 from the germline V gene are MDHEN and SYDVKM. Losses at the gene ends were 7 bases for V and 3 bases for J; bases not matched to a gene: 10.

This clonotype was counted ten times or more. The chain links TRBV11-2 to TRBJ2-1; no reliable D call. V lost 5 bases and J lost 9, with 11 bases in between. Germline V gene lookup returns CDR1 SGHAT and CDR2 FQNNGV. The CDR3 runs to 12 residues. The CDR3 protein is CASSRMGVEQFF. In nucleotides, the CDR3 is TGTGCCAGCAGCCGTATGGGTGTTGAGCAGTTCTTC.

This clonotype was counted only a few times. The chain combines TRBV2 with TRBJ2-3; D is possibly TRBD1 or TRBD2 (5 bases each). The CDR3 has 15 amino acids. CDR1 is SNHLY, CDR2 FYNNEI, per germline. The V and J ends lost 4 bases and 4 bases respectively, with 15 bases between them. The chain's CDR3 is CASSGTSNGADTQYF. The CDR3 DNA reads TGTGCCAGCAGTGGGACATCGAACGGGGCAGATACGCAGTATTTT.

The V gene is TRBV7-9, the J gene TRBJ2-3, with D hard to call. V shed 1 base and J shed 1 base, with 12 bases lying between them. Germline V gives CDR1 SEHNR, CDR2 FQNEAQ (reference sequence). The CDR3 has 16 amino acids. The CDR3, as DNA: TGTGCCAGCAGCTTAGACCGAACAACCCGCACAGATACGCAGTATTTT. Residues: CASSLDRTTRTDTQYF.

This clonotype was recorded at least ten times. The genes are TRBV29-1 and TRBJ1-5; D not resolved. The germline V gene has CDR1 SQVTM and CDR2 ANQGSEA. V was clipped by 4 bases and J by 6 bases, with 13 bases between them. The CDR3 sequence is 13 residues long. CDR3 sequence reads: CSVAEISGQPQHF. Written as DNA, the CDR3 is TGCAGCGTTGCTGAGATCTCCGGTCAGCCCCAGCATTTT.

This clonotype has ten or more counts. This sequence joins TRBV10-3 and TRBJ1-5; TRBD1 aligns across 8 bases. After removal of 5 bases from V and 6 bases from J, the junction contained 15 bases not matched to a gene. Germline CDR1 and CDR2: ENHRY and SYGVKD. This CDR3 is 17 amino acids long. In DNA form, the CDR3 reads TGTGCCATCAGTCAAGGGGCAGGGGGCTATTTGGTTCAGCCCCAGCATTTT. This codes for CAISQGAGGYLVQPQHF.

The genes are TRBV28 and TRBJ1-2; D might be TRBD1 (5 bases). This CDR3 has 17 residues. In germline, CDR1 is MDHEN, CDR2 SYDVKM. Deletions cut 4 bases from V and 8 bases from J, with 26 bases between. This chain's CDR3 is CASSSPGPSGGARGYTF. As DNA, the CDR3 is TGTGCCAGCAGTTCCCCCGGACCCTCAGGAGGGGCTCGCGGCTACACCTTC.

V and J are TRBV2 and TRBJ1-2, with D unresolved. The CDR3 totals 13 residues. The germline CDR1 and CDR2 sequences are SNHLY and FYNNEI. The V and J ends lost 3 bases and 8 bases respectively, with 13 bases between them. The CDR3 nucleotides are TGTGCCAGCAGTGATCAGGACGTCGTAGGCTACACCTTC. As protein: CASSDQDVVGYTF.

The table lists this clonotype with a few counts. The chain has TRBV5-1 and TRBJ2-7, with TRBD1 identical over 12 bases. CDR3 size: 14 residues. Unmatched junction bases numbered 3, after V lost 4 bases and J lost 4 bases. CDR1 and CDR2 from the germline V gene are SGHRS and YFSETQ. The CDR3 protein is CASSRDRGQYEQYF. CDR3 bases: TGCGCCAGCAGCCGGGACAGGGGGCAGTACGAGCAGTACTTC. Full variable domain (missing parts from reference TRBV5-1 and TRBJ2-7): KAGVTQTPRYLIKTRGQQVTLSCSPISGHRSVSWYQQTPGQGLQFLFEYFSETQRNKGNFPGRFSGRQFSNSRSEMNVSTLELGDSALYLCASSRDRGQYEQYFGPGTRLTVT.

In its sample, this clonotype was seen many times. The V call is TRBV20-1, the J call TRBJ1-5; D is uncertain. V lost 5 bases and J lost 3, with 8 bases in between. This CDR3 region has 12 residues. Germline V gives CDR1 DFQATT, CDR2 SNEGSKA (reference sequence). The CDR3 coding sequence is TGCAGTGCTGGGGTGTTCAATCAGCCCCAGCATTTT. Residues: CSAGVFNQPQHF.

This clonotype was seen at least ten times. The rearrangement joins TRBV7-2 to TRBJ1-1; weak D call: TRBD1 (5 bases). CDR1 and CDR2 (germline): SGHTA, FQGNSA. This CDR3 contains 15 residues. Trimming pared 5 bases from V and 2 bases from J, leaving 15 bases between. The CDR3, as DNA: TGTGCCAGCAGCACTAGGGGCGGGGTCAACACTGAAGCTTTCTTT. Protein: CASSTRGGVNTEAFF.

At least ten counts were recorded for this clonotype. The chain joins TRBV5-1 to TRBJ2-7; D is unclear. Deletions cut 0 bases from V and 2 bases from J, with 6 bases between. From germline, CDR1 is SGHRS and CDR2 YFSETQ. The CDR3 loop spans 13 amino acids. CDR3 nucleotide sequence: TGCGCCAGCAGCTTGGACGGAACCTACGAGCAGTACTTC. Protein product: CASSLDGTYEQYF.